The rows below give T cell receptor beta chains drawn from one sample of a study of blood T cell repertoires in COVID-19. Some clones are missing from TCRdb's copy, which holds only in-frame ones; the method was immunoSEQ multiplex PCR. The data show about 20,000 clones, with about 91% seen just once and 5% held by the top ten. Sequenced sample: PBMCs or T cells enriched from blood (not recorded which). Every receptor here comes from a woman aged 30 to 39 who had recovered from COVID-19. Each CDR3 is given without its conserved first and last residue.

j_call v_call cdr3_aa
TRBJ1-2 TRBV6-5 ASSYSQVLYGYT
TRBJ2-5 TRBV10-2 ASSWSGQETQY
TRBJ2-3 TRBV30 AWSLESSSTDTQY
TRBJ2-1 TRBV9 ASSVSGARKGALDNEQF
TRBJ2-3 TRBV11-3 ASSLDSPDTQY
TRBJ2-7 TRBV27 ASSSLPGTGYEQY
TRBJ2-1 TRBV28 ASRRRHDGLLGNEQF
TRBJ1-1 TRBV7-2 ASSLAPPGGRTEAF
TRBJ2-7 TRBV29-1 SVVAGPYEQY
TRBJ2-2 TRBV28 ASTPGDKINTGELF
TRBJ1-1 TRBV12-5 ASGLGTGTEAF
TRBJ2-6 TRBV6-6 ASSYDTGILASVLT
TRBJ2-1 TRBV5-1 ASSSTGVLNEQF
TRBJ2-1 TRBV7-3 ASSLAGNSNEQF
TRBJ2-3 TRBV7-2 ASSLGDRGISDTQY
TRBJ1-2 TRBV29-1 SVEVTGGYT
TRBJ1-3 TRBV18 ASSTGSGNTIY
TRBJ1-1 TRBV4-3 ASSQAPKNTEAF
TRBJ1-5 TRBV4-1 ASSQDGPRPNQPQH
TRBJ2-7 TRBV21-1 ASSKWRQRTVYEQY
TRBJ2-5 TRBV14 ASSQDSRTGTETQY
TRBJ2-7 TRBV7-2 ASSLNRWAYEQY
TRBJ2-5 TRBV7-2 ASSLGTGGVETQY
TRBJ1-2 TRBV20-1 SASPGTDRYAYGYT
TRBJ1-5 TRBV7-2 ASSSGQPYSNQPQH
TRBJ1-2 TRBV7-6 ASSSQDRGVGYT
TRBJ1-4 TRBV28 ASSPTGYEKLF
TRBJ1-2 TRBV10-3 ASGGVGYYGYT
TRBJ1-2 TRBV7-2 ASSLVSGDGYT
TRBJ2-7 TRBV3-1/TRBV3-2 ASSQGDSYEQY
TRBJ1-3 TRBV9 ASSEVQGAVNTIY
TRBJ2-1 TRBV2 ASSERIRLGYNEQF
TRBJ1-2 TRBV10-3 AISDSGKDGYT
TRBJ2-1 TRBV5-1 ASSLRWRGDYNEQF
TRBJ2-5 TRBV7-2 ASSFPRGQGEETQY
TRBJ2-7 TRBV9 ASSVGPAGGQGNEQY
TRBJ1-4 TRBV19 ASSMRAEEKLF
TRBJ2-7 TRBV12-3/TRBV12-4 ASSLGQPYEQY
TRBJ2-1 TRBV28 ASSLEVSTYNEQF
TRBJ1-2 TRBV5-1 ASSLAGAGGYT